Below, one T cell receptor beta chain is given with its context. The CDR3 extends over 15 amino acids. Germline V gene sequence: CDR1 SGHKS, CDR2 YYEKEE (reference sequence). J lost 4 bases, V lost 2 bases, and 6 bases had no gene match. The data were obtained in a study of cytomegalovirus exposure and HLA in healthy donors. Vbeta (60) and Jbeta (13) primers were used in the PCR. The data were produced by immunoSEQ multiplex PCR, yet TCRdb's version contains in-frame clones alone and is incomplete. The repertoire holds approximately 160,000 clones, with just under 80% as singletons. The rearrangement joins TRBV5-5 to TRBJ2-5, with 9 bases identical to TRBD2. Specimen: PBMCs. This clonotype was sampled from a woman aged 45 to 65 in good health and CMV-seropositive. The chain's CDR3 is CASSLRLADGETQYF. For the CDR3, the DNA is TGTGCCAGCAGCTTAAGACTAGCGGATGGAGAGACCCAGTACTTC.